This TCR beta chain is drawn from a study of regulatory dendritic cells for organ transplantation. General observations from the study: Regulatory dendritic cells appeared to expand memory CD8+ clones less than mature ones. The most alloreactive TCR clonotypes were found in resting memory CD8+ cells.

The germline V gene has CDR1 SQVTM and CDR2 ANQGSEA. The length of the CDR3 is 16 residues. With 0 bases clipped from V and 7 bases from J, the junction kept 13 bases outside the gene matches. The protocol was immunoSEQ multiplex PCR, while the TCRdb copy is restricted to in-frame clones and leaves out a portion. This sample has 5,500 to 6,500 clones, with roughly 61% found just once. Comments on this clone: The target antigen is unknown.

Naive CD45RA+ and memory CD45RO+ CD4+ or CD8+ T cells were FACS-sorted. This chain uses TRBV29-1 with TRBJ1-2; 8 bases align to TRBD1. The source is a human donor in good health. Sequencing input: memory CD8+ T cells from blood. As to subset: CD45RO+ memory T cells. The CDR3 region is CSVEDLWTGRRVGYTF. Here the CDR3 DNA reads TGCAGCGTTGAAGATCTCTGGACAGGGAGGAGGGTTGGCTACACCTTC. Full variable domain (missing parts from reference TRBV29-1 and TRBJ1-2): SAVISQKPSRDICQRGTSLTIQCQVDSQVTMMFWYRQQPGQSLTLIATANQGSEATYESGFVIDKFPISRPNLTFSTLTVSNMSPEDSSIYLCSVEDLWTGRRVGYTFGSGTRLTVV.